The next 20 T cell receptor beta chains were all read from a single sample in a study of T-cell reconstitution after alpha-beta-depleted transplantation in children. Unique molecular identifiers were incorporated during preparation of the TCRbeta library. TCRdb analysed the PCR reads with MiXCR anew, one entry per CDR3 protein. The sample has a few hundred thousand distinct CDR3 sequences, under 13% seen once; the top ten hold roughly 2.5%. Sequencing was performed on PBMCs from the stem cell graft donor, taken from the stem cell graft. These receptors all stem from a human donor who donated a stem cell graft to a child with acute lymphoblastic leukemia.

Sample share makes this clonotype medium-sized. V usage is TRBV20-1 and J usage is TRBJ2-5; D is unclear. This CDR3 spans 15 amino acids. CDR1 DFQATT and CDR2 SNEGSKA come from the germline V gene (reference sequence). The V end lost 1 base, the J end lost 2 bases, and 14 bases lay between the germline ends. The CDR3, as DNA: TGCAGTGCTAGAGGGGGTTCCAGCACTCAAGAGACCCAGTACTTC. Translation: CSARGGSSTQETQYF.

About this clonotype: This CDR3 fails to terminate in the conserved phenylalanine or tryptophan, so it likely reflects a read error. As DNA, the CDR3 is TGTGCCAGTTCGGGACCGAGGGCTTTCTTG. It codes for CASSGPRAFL. This chain connects TRBV12-3 or TRBV12-4 to TRBJ1-1; TRBD1 might be the D (5 bases). V was clipped by 9 bases and J by 11 bases, with 13 bases between them. The CDR3 loop spans 10 amino acids.

This clonotype was observed a few times. The V call is TRBV20-1, the J call TRBJ1-1; the match to TRBD1 covers 7 bases. The junction had 9 bases not matched to a gene; V was cut back by 3 bases and J by 2 bases. Germline V gene lookup returns CDR1 DFQATT and CDR2 SNEGSKA (reference sequence). The length of the CDR3 is 15 residues. CDR3 DNA: TGCAGTGCTAGCGGGGCCGGGACAGCAAACACTGAAGCTTTCTTT. This gives the protein CSASGAGTANTEAFF.

This chain links TRBV27 with TRBJ1-1; D ambiguous. V gave up 5 bases and J gave up 5 bases, with 12 bases separating them. The germline CDR1 and CDR2 sequences are MNHEY and SMNVEV (reference sequence). The CDR3 is 13 amino acids. The CDR3 DNA sequence: TGTGCCAGCAGTCAAAGAGGTTATACTGAAGCTTTCTTT. This encodes CASSQRGYTEAFF.

This clonotype was observed a handful of times. The V gene is TRBV10-3, the J gene TRBJ2-2, with 9 bases fitting TRBD1. The CDR3 consists of 14 residues. Germline trimming cut 7 bases from V and 4 bases from J; bases unmatched to any gene: 4. In germline, CDR1 is ENHRY, CDR2 SYGVKD. CDR3 in amino acids: CAINDRGGTGELFF. Written as DNA, the CDR3 is TGTGCCATCAATGACAGGGGGGGCACCGGGGAGCTGTTTTTT.

The V and J genes are TRBV28 and TRBJ1-2; no reliable D call. Trimming took 6 bases from V and 4 from J, leaving 9 bases between them. The CDR3 sequence is 12 residues long. CDR1 and CDR2 from the germline V gene are MDHEN and SYDVKM. The CDR3 DNA reads TGTGCCAGCAGCTGGGCCAGCTATGGCTACACCTTC. Amino acid sequence: CASSWASYGYTF.

Many counts were recorded for this clonotype. The chain is built from TRBV13 and TRBJ2-3; D might be TRBD2 (6 bases). CDR1 is PRHDT, CDR2 FYEKMQ, per germline (reference sequence). The CDR3 loop spans 15 amino acids. V dropped 6 bases and J dropped 0 bases, with 13 bases sitting between them. The CDR3 sequence: CASSSPSESTDTQYF. DNA for the CDR3: TGTGCCAGCAGTTCACCTAGCGAGAGCACAGATACGCAGTATTTT.

This clonotype was counted a few times. This sequence joins TRBV4-1 and TRBJ2-7; D is ambiguous. Germline assignment: CDR1 MGHRA and CDR2 YSYEKL. V gave up 3 bases and J gave up 2 bases, with 14 bases separating them. This CDR3 has 15 residues. CDR3 nucleotides: TGCGCCAGCAGCCATGGCCGTGGCAGTACCTACGAGCAGTACTTC. Protein sequence: CASSHGRGSTYEQYF.

This clonotype appeared a few times. This chain joins TRBV7-9 and TRBJ2-3; TRBD1 matches 10 bases. The CDR3 loop spans 17 amino acids. Germline assignment: CDR1 SEHNR and CDR2 FQNEAQ (reference sequence). V was clipped by 5 bases and J by 4 bases; unmatched bases: 12. The CDR3 DNA reads TGTGCCAGCAGCCCACCAGCCGGGACAGGGGAGGCAGATACGCAGTATTTT. Its protein product is CASSPPAGTGEADTQYF. The full variable domain, with the rest looked up from reference TRBV7-9 and TRBJ2-3, is DTGVSQNPRHKITKRGQNVTFRCDPISEHNRLYWYRQTLGQGPEFLTYFQNEAQLEKSRLLSDRFSAERPKGSFSTLEIQRTEQGDSAMYLCASSPPAGTGEADTQYFGPGTRLTVL.

This clonotype was detected a few times. This chain uses TRBV7-9 with TRBJ2-2; 9 bases fit TRBD2. CDR1 is SEHNR and CDR2 is FQNEAQ in the germline V gene (reference sequence). The CDR3 is made up of 16 amino acids. V was clipped by 5 bases and J by 1 base; unmatched bases: 5. CDR3 amino acids: CASSTGLAKNTGELFF. CDR3 bases: TGTGCCAGCAGCACCGGACTAGCGAAGAACACCGGGGAGCTGTTTTTT. Drawing the rest from reference TRBV7-9 and TRBJ2-2, the complete variable domain is DTGVSQNPRHKITKRGQNVTFRCDPISEHNRLYWYRQTLGQGPEFLTYFQNEAQLEKSRLLSDRFSAERPKGSFSTLEIQRTEQGDSAMYLCASSTGLAKNTGELFFGEGSRLTVL.

This clonotype has more than one count but fewer than ten. The V call is TRBV29-1, the J call TRBJ2-5, with D possibly being TRBD2 (6 bases). V lost 1 base and J lost 3, with 12 bases in between. This CDR3 comprises 14 residues. Looked up from germline, CDR1 is SQVTM and CDR2 is ANQGSEA. CDR3 bases: TGCAGCGTTGAAGGACTAGGTGCGGAAGAGACCCAGTACTTC. It encodes CSVEGLGAEETQYF.

There are a few counts of this clonotype. This rearrangement joins TRBV7-9 to TRBJ2-7, with D perhaps matching TRBD2 (6 bases). V lost 5 bases and J 6 bases, leaving 17 bases between the germline ends. Germline-derived CDR1 and CDR2 are SEHNR and FQNEAQ (reference sequence). CDR3 size: 14 residues. For the CDR3, the DNA is TGTGCCAGCAGCGGGGGGACTCGGGGAGTCGAGCAGTACTTC. This codes for CASSGGTRGVEQYF.

The chain couples TRBV5-1 to TRBJ2-2; 9 nucleotides agree with TRBD2. Germline CDR1 is SGHRS and CDR2 is YFSETQ. With V trimmed by 4 bases and J by 4 bases, 8 bases remained unmatched. The CDR3 has 16 amino acids. CDR3 residues: CASSIRTSVGTGELFF. CDR3 DNA: TGCGCCAGCAGCATACGGACTAGCGTAGGCACCGGGGAGCTGTTTTTT.

Ten or more counts support this clonotype. The J gene is TRBJ1-2, the V gene TRBV15; D remains ambiguous. The germline V gene encodes CDR1 LNHNV and CDR2 YYDKDF (reference sequence). V shed 1 base and J shed 10 bases, with 16 bases lying between them. There are 14 residues in the CDR3. CDR3 in amino acids: CATSRVRPGLLYTF. CDR3 in DNA: TGTGCCACCAGCAGAGTCAGGCCGGGCCTACTCTACACCTTC.

This clonotype came up many times. The V call is TRBV27, the J call TRBJ2-5; possibly TRBD2 for D (6 bases). The CDR3 loop spans 14 amino acids. V was trimmed by 2 bases and J by 5 bases, leaving 12 bases between them. Looked up from germline, CDR1 is MNHEY and CDR2 is SMNVEV (reference sequence). Here the CDR3 DNA reads TGTGCCAGCAGTTTAGTTTGGGGGGATGAGACCCAGTACTTC. Amino acids: CASSLVWGDETQYF.

This clonotype was recorded many times. The CDR3 DNA follows: TGCGCCAGCAGCATGGCGGGGACAGGGAGTACTGAAGCTTTCTTT. Protein sequence: CASSMAGTGSTEAFF. The chain carries TRBV5-1 and TRBJ1-1; TRBD1 aligns across 9 bases. Germline CDR1 reads SGHRS; CDR2 reads YFSETQ. The length of the CDR3 is 15 residues. V shed 4 bases, J shed 5 bases, and the junction held 9 bases outside the gene matches.

The chain is built from TRBV7-9 and TRBJ1-2; D ambiguous. CDR1 is SEHNR and CDR2 is FQNEAQ in the germline V gene (reference sequence). V lost 0 bases and J 4 bases, leaving 15 bases between the germline ends. The CDR3 has 16 amino acids. The CDR3 sequence is CASSLAGGPERYGYTF. CDR3 DNA sequence: TGTGCCAGCAGCTTAGCTGGCGGGCCGGAGCGCTATGGCTACACCTTC.

The chain carries TRBV28 and TRBJ2-4, with D tentatively TRBD1 (6 bases). This CDR3 is 15 amino acids long. Germline CDR1 and CDR2: MDHEN and SYDVKM. V shed 3 bases and J shed 11 bases, with 20 bases lying between them. This CDR3 is CASSFPMGQGTFQYF. In nucleotides, the CDR3 is TGTGCCAGCAGTTTCCCGATGGGCCAAGGGACATTTCAGTACTTC.

This clonotype was seen more than once but under ten times. The J gene is TRBJ1-3, the V gene TRBV12-3 or TRBV12-4; 7 bases are a match to TRBD1. V shed 4 bases and J 7 bases; nucleotides not matched to a gene: 7. This CDR3 region has 14 residues. The CDR3 region is CASSWTGGDNTIYF. Here the CDR3 DNA reads TGTGCCAGCAGTTGGACAGGAGGTGATAACACCATATATTTT.

This clonotype appeared a few times. The rearrangement joins TRBV9 to TRBJ1-1, with D tentatively TRBD1 (5 bases). V was cut by 1 base and J by 3 bases, with 7 bases left in between. Germline CDR1 SGDLS, CDR2 YYNGEE. There are 13 residues in the CDR3. CDR3 sequence (DNA): TGTGCCAGCAGCGTACTGGGGGACACTGAAGCTTTCTTT. Translating gives CASSVLGDTEAFF. Using reference TRBV9 and TRBJ1-1 for the parts outside the CDR3, the full variable domain is DSGVTQTPKHLITATGQRVTLRCSPRSGDLSVYWYQQSLDQGLQFLIQYYNGEERAKGNILERFSAQQFPDLHSELNLSSLELGDSALYFCASSVLGDTEAFFGQGTRLTVV.